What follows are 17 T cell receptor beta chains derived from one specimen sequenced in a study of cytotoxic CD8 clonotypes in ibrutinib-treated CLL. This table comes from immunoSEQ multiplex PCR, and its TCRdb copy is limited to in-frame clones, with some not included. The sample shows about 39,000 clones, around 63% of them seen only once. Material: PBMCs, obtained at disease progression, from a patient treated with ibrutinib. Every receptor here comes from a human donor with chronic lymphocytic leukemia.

CDR3 in amino acids: CASSLIAREGSYNEQFF. The CDR3 bases are TGTGCCAGCAGTTTAATTGCGCGGGAGGGATCTTACAATGAGCAGTTCTTC. The genes are TRBV27 and TRBJ2-1; the match to TRBD2 covers 9 bases. V shed 2 bases, J shed 4 bases, and the junction held 9 bases outside the gene matches. The CDR3 has 17 residues. CDR1 MNHEY and CDR2 SMNVEV come from the germline V gene (reference sequence).

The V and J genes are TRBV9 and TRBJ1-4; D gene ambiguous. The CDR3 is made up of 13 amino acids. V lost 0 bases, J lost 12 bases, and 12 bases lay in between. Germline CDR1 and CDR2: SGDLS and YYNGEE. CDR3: CASSVAPFRELFF. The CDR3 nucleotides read TGTGCCAGCAGCGTAGCCCCATTCCGGGAACTGTTTTTT. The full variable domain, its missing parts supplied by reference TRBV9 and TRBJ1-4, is DSGVTQTPKHLITATGQRVTLRCSPRSGDLSVYWYQQSLDQGLQFLIQYYNGEERAKGNILERFSAQQFPDLHSELNLSSLELGDSALYFCASSVAPFRELFFGSGTQLSVL.

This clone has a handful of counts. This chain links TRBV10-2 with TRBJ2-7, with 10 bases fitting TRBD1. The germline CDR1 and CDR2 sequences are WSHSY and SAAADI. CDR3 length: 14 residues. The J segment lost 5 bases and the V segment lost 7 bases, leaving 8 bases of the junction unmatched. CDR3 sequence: CASTPGQGFHEQYF. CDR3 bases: TGCGCCAGCACCCCGGGACAGGGGTTCCACGAGCAGTACTTC.

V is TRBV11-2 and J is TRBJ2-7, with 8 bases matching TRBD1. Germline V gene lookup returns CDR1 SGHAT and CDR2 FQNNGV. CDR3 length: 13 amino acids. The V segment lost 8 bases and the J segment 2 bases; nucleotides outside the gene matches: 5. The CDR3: CASAGDRTYEQYF. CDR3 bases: TGTGCCAGCGCAGGGGACAGGACCTACGAGCAGTACTTC.

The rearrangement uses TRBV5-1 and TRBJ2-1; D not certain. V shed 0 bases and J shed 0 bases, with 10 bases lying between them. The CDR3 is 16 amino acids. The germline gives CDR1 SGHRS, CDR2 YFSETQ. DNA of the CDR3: TGCGCCAGCAGCTTGGCCACGACCAGCTCCTACAATGAGCAGTTCTTC. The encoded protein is CASSLATTSSYNEQFF.

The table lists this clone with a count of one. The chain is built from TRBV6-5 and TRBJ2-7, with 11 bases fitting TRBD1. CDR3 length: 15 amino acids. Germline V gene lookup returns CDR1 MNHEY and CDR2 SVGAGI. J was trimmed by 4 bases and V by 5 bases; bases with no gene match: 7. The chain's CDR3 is CASSTTGQGVYEQYF. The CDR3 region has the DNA TGTGCCAGCAGTACAACGGGACAGGGGGTTTACGAGCAGTACTTC.

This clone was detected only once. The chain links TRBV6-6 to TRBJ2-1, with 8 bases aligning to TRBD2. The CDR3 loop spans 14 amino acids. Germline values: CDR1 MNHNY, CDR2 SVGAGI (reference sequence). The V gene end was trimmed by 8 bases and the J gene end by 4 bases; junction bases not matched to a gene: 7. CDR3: CASGTGGSYNEQFF. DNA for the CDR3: TGTGCCAGCGGAACGGGGGGGTCGTACAATGAGCAGTTCTTC.

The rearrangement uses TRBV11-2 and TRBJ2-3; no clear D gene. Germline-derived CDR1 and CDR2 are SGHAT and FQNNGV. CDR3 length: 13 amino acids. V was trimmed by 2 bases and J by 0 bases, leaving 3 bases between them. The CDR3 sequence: CASSLSSTDTQYF. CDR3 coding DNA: TGTGCCAGCAGCTTAAGTAGCACAGATACGCAGTATTTT.

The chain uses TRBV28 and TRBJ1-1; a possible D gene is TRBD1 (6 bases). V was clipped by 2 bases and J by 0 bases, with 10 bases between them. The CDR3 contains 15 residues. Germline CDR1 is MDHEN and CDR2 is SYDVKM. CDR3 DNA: TGTGCCAGCAGTTTAAGGACAGACGTGAACACTGAAGCTTTCTTT. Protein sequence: CASSLRTDVNTEAFF.

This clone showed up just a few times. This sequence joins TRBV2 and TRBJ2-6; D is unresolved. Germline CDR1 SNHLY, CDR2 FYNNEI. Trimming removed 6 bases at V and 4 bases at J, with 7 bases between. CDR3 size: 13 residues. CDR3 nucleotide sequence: TGTGCCAGCAGCGGAGTGGGGGCCAACGTCCTGACTTTC. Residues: CASSGVGANVLTF.

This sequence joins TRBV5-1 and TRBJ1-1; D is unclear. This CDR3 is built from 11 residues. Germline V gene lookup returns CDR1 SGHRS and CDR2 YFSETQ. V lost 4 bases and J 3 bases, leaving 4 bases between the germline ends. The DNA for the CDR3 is TGCGCCAGCAGCGCATACACTGAAGCTTTCTTT. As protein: CASSAYTEAFF. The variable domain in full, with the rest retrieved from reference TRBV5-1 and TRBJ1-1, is KAGVTQTPRYLIKTRGQQVTLSCSPISGHRSVSWYQQTPGQGLQFLFEYFSETQRNKGNFPGRFSGRQFSNSRSEMNVSTLELGDSALYLCASSAYTEAFFGQGTRLTVV.

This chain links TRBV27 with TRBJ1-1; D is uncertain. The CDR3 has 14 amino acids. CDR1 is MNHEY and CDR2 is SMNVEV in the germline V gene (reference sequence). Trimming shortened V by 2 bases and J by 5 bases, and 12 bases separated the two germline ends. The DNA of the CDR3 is TGTGCCAGCAGTTTAGTTTTGGGTTCTACTGAAGCTTTCTTT. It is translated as CASSLVLGSTEAFF.

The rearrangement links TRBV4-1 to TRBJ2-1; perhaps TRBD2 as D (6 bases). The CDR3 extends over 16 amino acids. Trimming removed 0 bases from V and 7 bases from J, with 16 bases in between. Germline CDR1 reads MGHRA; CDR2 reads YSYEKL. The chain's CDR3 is CASSQDWDLRANEQFF. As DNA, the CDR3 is TGCGCCAGCAGCCAAGATTGGGACTTGAGGGCGAATGAGCAGTTCTTC.

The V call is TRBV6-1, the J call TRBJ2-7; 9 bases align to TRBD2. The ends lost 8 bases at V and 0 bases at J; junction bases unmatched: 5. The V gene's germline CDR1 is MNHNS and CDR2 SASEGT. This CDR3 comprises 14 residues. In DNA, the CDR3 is TGTGCCAGCTTAAGACTAGCGGACTCCTACGAGCAGTACTTC. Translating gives CASLRLADSYEQYF.

The CDR3 nucleotides read TGTGCCAGCTCACCTCCGGGACAGAAAGAGACCCAGTACTTC. It encodes CASSPPGQKETQYF. The chain couples TRBV18 to TRBJ2-5, with TRBD1 identical over 7 bases. In germline, CDR1 is KGHSH, CDR2 LQKENI. This CDR3 region has 14 residues. Trimming cost V 3 bases and J 3 bases; bases outside gene matches: 4.

Here the CDR3 DNA reads TGTGCCTGGAGTTACAGGGTATCTGGAAACACCATATATTTT. Protein product: CAWSYRVSGNTIYF. V gene TRBV30 combines with J gene TRBJ1-3; D might be TRBD1 (6 bases). CDR3 length: 14 residues. The V end lost 2 bases, the J end lost 1 base, and 9 bases lay between the germline ends. Germline loops: CDR1 GTSNPN, CDR2 SVGIG (reference sequence).

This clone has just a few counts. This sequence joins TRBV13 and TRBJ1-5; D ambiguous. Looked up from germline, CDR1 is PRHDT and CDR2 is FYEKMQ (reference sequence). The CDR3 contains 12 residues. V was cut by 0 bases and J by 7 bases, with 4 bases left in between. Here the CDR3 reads CASSLGRQPQHF. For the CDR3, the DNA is TGTGCCAGCAGCTTAGGGAGGCAGCCCCAGCATTTT.